This T cell receptor beta chain was captured by sequencing in a study of shared clonotypes between healthy human individuals. About the research overall: The plates for each donor numbered three CD4 naive, three CD4 memory, two CD8 naive and one CD8 memory.

CD45RO-negative CD8 cells positively selected for CCR7 made up the naive population, which excluded terminally differentiated effector memory CD45RA+ cells. V lost 2 bases and J 5 bases, leaving 7 bases between the germline ends. Germline lookup yields CDR1 DFQATT and CDR2 SNEGSKA (reference sequence). The CDR3 runs 11 residues. In its sample, this clone was seen once. Its antigen is still unknown. Study results and limitations: The study drew on few donors, limiting represented genetic and exposure-history diversity.

The table came from immunoSEQ multiplex PCR; TCRdb's copy has only in-frame clones and leaves some out. The repertoire consists of around 650,000 clones, with about 96% occurring once and the leading ten covering 0.11%. Sequencing was done on a sample of naive CD8+ T cells sorted from blood. The TCR sequence derives from a woman in her 30s in good health. J is TRBJ2-7 and V is TRBV20-1, with unresolved D. CDR3 amino acids: CSARFVDEQYF. The CDR3, as DNA: TGCAGTGCTAGATTCGTCGACGAGCAGTACTTC.